The rows below give T cell receptor beta chains drawn from one sample of a study of blood T cell repertoires in COVID-19. Sequencing used immunoSEQ multiplex PCR; TCRdb keeps in-frame clones, though not all of them. The sample has roughly 150,000 clones; 83% are singletons. The source material was peripheral blood. Source of these receptors: a woman aged 80 or over with acute or convalescent COVID-19. CDR3s include the opening cysteine and the closing phenylalanine or tryptophan. A D gene is named only where the DNA matches it firmly. For some rows the clone size is stated as once, few or many, or as a class when expanded; others skip it.

TRBV5-1	-	TRBJ2-6	-	17	TGCGCCAGCAGCTTAATAAGTCCCACGGCAGGAGCCAACGTCCTGACTTTC	CASSLISPTAGANVLTF
TRBV7-2	TRBD1	TRBJ1-6	-	15	TGTGCCAGCAGCCCGTTTGCAGGGGGCTATTCACCCCTCCACTTT	CASSPFAGGYSPLHF
TRBV7-2	-	TRBJ1-3	-	16	TGTGCCAGCAGTCCGGGACACCCTAACTCTGGAAACACCATATATTTT	CASSPGHPNSGNTIYF
TRBV30	-	TRBJ1-6	-	15	TGTGCCTGGAGTGTAGAGGGATTCCCCAATTCACCCCTCCACTTT	CAWSVEGFPNSPLHF
TRBV11-1	TRBD1	TRBJ2-7	-	15	TGTGCCAGCAGCTTCGGACAGGGGATCTTGGACGAGCAGTACTTC	CASSFGQGILDEQYF
TRBV18	-	TRBJ2-3	-	15	TGTGCCAGCTCAAATCAGGGTCCGGTCACAGATACGCAGTATTTT	CASSNQGPVTDTQYF
TRBV7-2	TRBD2	TRBJ2-1	-	16	TGTGCCAGCAGCTTAGTCGCTAGCGGGGCTTACAATGAGCAGTTCTTC	CASSLVASGAYNEQFF
TRBV6-5	TRBD1	TRBJ1-1	-	15	TGTGCCAGCAGACCCCCGGGACAGGGGAACACTGAAGCTTTCTTT	CASRPPGQGNTEAFF
TRBV7-2	-	TRBJ2-3	-	13	TGTGCCAGCAGCTCCCGTTACACAGATACGCAGTATTTT	CASSSRYTDTQYF
TRBV28	-	TRBJ1-2	-	14	TGTGCCAGCAGTTTTCGTCAACCATCGGGTGGCTACACCTTC	CASSFRQPSGGYTF
TRBV4-3	-	TRBJ1-4	-	14	TGCGCCAGCAGCCGGTCGCGGGGGAACGAAAAACTGTTTTTT	CASSRSRGNEKLFF
TRBV29-1	-	TRBJ2-3	few	13	TGCAGCGTCCTTCCGGGAGGCACAGATACGCAGTATTTT	CSVLPGGTDTQYF
TRBV6-5	TRBD1	TRBJ2-3	-	16	TGTGCCAGCAGTTCGGAACAGGGGGGCCGCCGGAATACGCAGTATTTT	CASSSEQGGRRNTQYF
TRBV6-5	-	TRBJ1-6	once	15	TGTGCCAGCACCGAGGGGGAGTGGGGTAATTCACCCCTCCACTTT	CASTEGEWGNSPLHF
TRBV7-8	-	TRBJ1-4	-	14	TGTGCCAGCAGCCAGTCGGGTCCAAATGAAAAACTGTTTTTT	CASSQSGPNEKLFF
TRBV10-3	-	TRBJ2-7	-	12	TGTGCCATCGCCGACAGCTCCTACGAGCAGTACTTC	CAIADSSYEQYF
TRBV5-1	-	TRBJ1-1	-	14	TGCGCCAGCAGCTTGGCTGCCAGGGACACTGAAGCTTTCTTT	CASSLAARDTEAFF
TRBV6-1	-	TRBJ1-1	once	13	TGTGCCAGCAGTGAAAGATTACAGGCTGAAGCTTTCTTT	CASSERLQAEAFF
TRBV7-9	TRBD1	TRBJ2-2	few	17	TGTGCCAGCAGCCAAGAGGCGGGACAGGGGGTGACCGGGGAGCTGTTTTTT	CASSQEAGQGVTGELFF
TRBV28	-	TRBJ1-1	-	12	TGTGCCAGCAGGGTAGTGAACACTGAAGCTTTCTTT	CASRVVNTEAFF
TRBV29-1	-	TRBJ2-3	-	14	TGCAGCGTAACACGACAGAAAAACACAGATACGCAGTATTTT	CSVTRQKNTDTQYF
TRBV5-1	TRBD2	TRBJ2-1	-	16	TGCGCCAGCAGCTTGGGCGGTCTAGCGGGAGCCAATGAGCAGTTCTTC	CASSLGGLAGANEQFF
TRBV2	TRBD1	TRBJ1-2	-	14	TGTGCCAGCAACCAGGACAGGGCGGGCTATGGCTACACCTTC	CASNQDRAGYGYTF
TRBV6-2/TRBV6-3	TRBD1	TRBJ1-1	-	17	TGTGCCAGCAGTCAACAACGGGACAGCTCCATGAACACTGAAGCTTTCTTT	CASSQQRDSSMNTEAFF
TRBV29-1	-	TRBJ2-5	-	12	TGCAGCGTTTCGGAGGGGTTGGAGACCCAGTACTTC	CSVSEGLETQYF
TRBV19	TRBD2	TRBJ2-1	-	14	TGTGCCAGTAAAATCACTAGCGCTCACAATGAGCAGTTCTTC	CASKITSAHNEQFF
TRBV4-3	-	TRBJ2-2	-	14	TGCGCCAGCAGCCAAGGGCTTATCACCGGGGAGCTGTTTTTT	CASSQGLITGELFF
TRBV30	TRBD1	TRBJ1-5	-	13	TGTGCCTGGGGACAGGGAGGTCAACAGCCCCAGCATTTT	CAWGQGGQQPQHF
TRBV19	-	TRBJ2-3	-	14	TGTGCCAGTAGTATAAGGGGGACGACAGATACGCAGTATTTT	CASSIRGTTDTQYF
TRBV19	TRBD1	TRBJ2-1	-	14	TGTGCCAGTAGTCAACCGACAGGGGGAACTGAGCAGTTCTTC	CASSQPTGGTEQFF
TRBV9	-	TRBJ2-2	once	17	TGTGCCAGCAGCCTACTGGAGGCGGGGCAGAACTCCGGGGAGCTGTTTTTT	CASSLLEAGQNSGELFF
TRBV19	TRBD1	TRBJ1-5	-	14	TGTGCCAGTACGAACAGGGGGGGCAATCAGCCCCAGCATTTT	CASTNRGGNQPQHF
TRBV19	TRBD1	TRBJ1-5	-	15	TGTGCCAGTAGTATATCAGGGGGACTCAATCAGCCCCAGCATTTT	CASSISGGLNQPQHF
TRBV9	TRBD1	TRBJ1-4	-	16	TGTGCCAGCAGCGTGGGGGTCCAGGGGGATGGTGAAAAACTGTTTTTT	CASSVGVQGDGEKLFF
TRBV19	TRBD1	TRBJ1-2	-	14	TGTGCCAGTACTACGGGACAGACGTTCTATGGCTACACCTTC	CASTTGQTFYGYTF
TRBV28	TRBD1	TRBJ2-1	-	14	TGTGCCAGCAGGGGACAGGGGGCAAACAATGAGCAGTTCTTC	CASRGQGANNEQFF
TRBV7-3	-	TRBJ2-3	-	15	TGTGCCAGCAGCTTAAGTAGGACAAACACAGATACGCAGTATTTT	CASSLSRTNTDTQYF
TRBV28	TRBD2	TRBJ2-7	-	14	TGTGCCAGCAGTTTGCGGGGGGGGCCCTACGAGCAGTACTTC	CASSLRGGPYEQYF
TRBV28	-	TRBJ1-5	-	12	TGTGCCAGCAGTCTACTTAATCAGCCCCAGCATTTT	CASSLLNQPQHF
TRBV4-1	TRBD2	TRBJ2-7	-	17	TGCGCCAGCAGCCAAGGGGAGTTGGCGGGGGTGGTCTACGAGCAGTACTTC	CASSQGELAGVVYEQYF
TRBV5-1	TRBD1	TRBJ2-7	once	15	TGCGCCAGCAGCACAGGGACAGGGGGGTTCTACGAGCAGTACTTC	CASSTGTGGFYEQYF
TRBV13	-	TRBJ2-7	-	14	TGTGCCAGCAGCTTAGGGACACAACCCTACGAGCAGTACTTC	CASSLGTQPYEQYF
TRBV5-1	TRBD1	TRBJ1-2	-	16	TGCGCCAGCAGCTTGGTAACAGGGGGGTCGAACTATGGCTACACCTTC	CASSLVTGGSNYGYTF
TRBV27	TRBD2	TRBJ2-1	-	17	TGTGCCAGCAAAATCAGACTAGCGGGGGGCTCCTACAATGAGCAGTTCTTC	CASKIRLAGGSYNEQFF
TRBV3-1/TRBV3-2	-	TRBJ1-1	-	14	TGTGCCAGCAGCCAGACCTCTAGACGCACTGAAGCTTTCTTT	CASSQTSRRTEAFF
TRBV27	TRBD2	TRBJ2-1	-	15	TGTGCCAGCAGTCTTTGGACTAGCAGTTGGGATGAGCAGTTCTTC	CASSLWTSSWDEQFF
TRBV4-3	-	TRBJ2-2	-	14	TGCGCCAGCAGCAAAGGAGGGAACTCCGGGGAGCTGTTTTTT	CASSKGGNSGELFF
TRBV4-3	-	TRBJ2-1	-	19	TGCGCCAGCAGCCCAACAGCCTTGCCCTATCCCCTTCCCTACAATGAGCAGTTCTTC	CASSPTALPYPLPYNEQFF
TRBV7-8	-	TRBJ2-3	-	16	TGTGCCAGCAGCTTAGAGGCCAGGGGAGTCACAGATACGCAGTATTTT	CASSLEARGVTDTQYF